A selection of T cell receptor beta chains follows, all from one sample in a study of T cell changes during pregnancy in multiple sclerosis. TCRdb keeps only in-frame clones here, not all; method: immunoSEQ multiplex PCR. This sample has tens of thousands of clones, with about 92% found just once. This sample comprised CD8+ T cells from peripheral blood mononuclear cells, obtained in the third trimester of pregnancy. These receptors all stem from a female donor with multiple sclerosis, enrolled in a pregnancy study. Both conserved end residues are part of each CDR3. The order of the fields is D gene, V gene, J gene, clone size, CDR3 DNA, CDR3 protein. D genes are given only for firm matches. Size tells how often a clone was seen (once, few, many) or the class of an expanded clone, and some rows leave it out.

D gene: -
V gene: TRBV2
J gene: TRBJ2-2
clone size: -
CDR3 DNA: TGTGCCAGCAGGGCACATTCGATGAACACCGGGGAGCTGTTTTTT
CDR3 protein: CASRAHSMNTGELFF

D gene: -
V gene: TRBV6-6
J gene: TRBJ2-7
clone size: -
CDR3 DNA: TGTGCCAGCAGTTACTCGACGGGCGAGCAGTACTTC
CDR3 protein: CASSYSTGEQYF

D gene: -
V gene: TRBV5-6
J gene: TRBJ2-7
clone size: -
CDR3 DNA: TGTGCCAGCAGCTTGTTCCCGGGAACAGTATCCTACGAGCAGTACTTC
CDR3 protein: CASSLFPGTVSYEQYF

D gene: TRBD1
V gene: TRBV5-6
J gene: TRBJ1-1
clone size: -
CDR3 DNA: TGTGCCAGCAGCTTACAGGGGGCTACCCTTGAAGCTTTCTTT
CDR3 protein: CASSLQGATLEAFF

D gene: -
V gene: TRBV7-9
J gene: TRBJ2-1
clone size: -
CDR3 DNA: TGTGCCAGCAGCTTAGGGTCGGGGGGCGTGGGTTATGAGCAGTTCTTC
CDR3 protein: CASSLGSGGVGYEQFF

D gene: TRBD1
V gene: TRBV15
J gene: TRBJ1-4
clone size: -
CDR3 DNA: TGTGCCACCAGCGAAGGGGGCGAGAGTGAAAAACTGTTTTTT
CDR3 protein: CATSEGGESEKLFF

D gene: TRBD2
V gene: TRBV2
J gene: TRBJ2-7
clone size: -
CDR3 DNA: TGTGCCAGCAGGGGGGACTACTCCTACGAGCAGTACTTC
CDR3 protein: CASRGDYSYEQYF

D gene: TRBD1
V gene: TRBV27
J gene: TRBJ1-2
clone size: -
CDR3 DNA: TGTGCCACCCGGGGACAGGAGGTTTATGGCTACACCTTC
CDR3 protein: CATRGQEVYGYTF

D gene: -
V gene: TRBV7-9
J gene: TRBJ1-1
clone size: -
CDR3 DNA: TGTGCCAGCGCCCCAAGAGGCACTGAAGCTTTCTTT
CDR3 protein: CASAPRGTEAFF

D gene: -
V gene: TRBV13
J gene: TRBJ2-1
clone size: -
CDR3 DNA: TGTGCCAGCAGCTTACACTTAGACAATGAGCAGTTCTTC
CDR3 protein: CASSLHLDNEQFF

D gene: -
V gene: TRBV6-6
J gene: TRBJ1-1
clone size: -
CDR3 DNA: TGTGCCAGCACAGACACTGAAGCTTTCTTT
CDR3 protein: CASTDTEAFF

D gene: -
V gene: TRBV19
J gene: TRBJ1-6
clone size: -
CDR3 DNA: TGTGCCAGTAGTATAGCTACGGGCTCCTATAATTCACCCCTCCACTTT
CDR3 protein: CASSIATGSYNSPLHF

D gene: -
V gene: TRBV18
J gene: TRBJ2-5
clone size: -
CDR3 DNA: TGTGCCAGCTCACCACCCCTAGATCATTCCCCAGAAGAGACCCAGTACTTC
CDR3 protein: CASSPPLDHSPEETQYF

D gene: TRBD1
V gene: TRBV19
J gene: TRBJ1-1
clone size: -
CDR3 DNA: TGTGCCAGTAGTATTAGGGGGCGAATCCCTGAAGCTTTCTTT
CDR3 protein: CASSIRGRIPEAFF

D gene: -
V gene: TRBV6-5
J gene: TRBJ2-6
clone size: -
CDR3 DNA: TGTGCCAGCATGGGGAGCTCTGGGGCCAACGTCCTGACTTTC
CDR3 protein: CASMGSSGANVLTF

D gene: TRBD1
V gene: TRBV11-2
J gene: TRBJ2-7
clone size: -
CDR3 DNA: TGTGCCAGCAGCTTAGGACAGGGGGCGGTCGAGCAGTACTTC
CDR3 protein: CASSLGQGAVEQYF

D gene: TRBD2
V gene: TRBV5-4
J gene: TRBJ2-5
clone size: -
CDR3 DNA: TGTGCCAGCAGCCGACTAGCGGGGGGGCGCGAGACCCAGTACTTC
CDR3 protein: CASSRLAGGRETQYF

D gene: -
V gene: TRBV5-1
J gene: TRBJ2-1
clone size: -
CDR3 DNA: TGCGCCAGCAGCTCCCAGGGCTCCTACAATGAGCAGTTCTTC
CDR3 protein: CASSSQGSYNEQFF

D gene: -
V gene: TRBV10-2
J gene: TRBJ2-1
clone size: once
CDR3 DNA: TGCGCCAGCAAGCTCCTGGGCCCTCTCTACAATGAGCAGTTCTTC
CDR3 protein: CASKLLGPLYNEQFF

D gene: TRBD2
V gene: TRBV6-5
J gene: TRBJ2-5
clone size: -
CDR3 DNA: TGTGCCAGCAGTTCGGGAGGAATTTCCCAGTACTTC
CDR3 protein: CASSSGGISQYF

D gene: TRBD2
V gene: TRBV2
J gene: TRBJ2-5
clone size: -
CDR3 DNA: TGTGCCAGCAGTGATTCATCTGGTCCCCTAGCGGGACACCTCCCGGGGACCCAGTACTTC
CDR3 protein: CASSDSSGPLAGHLPGTQYF

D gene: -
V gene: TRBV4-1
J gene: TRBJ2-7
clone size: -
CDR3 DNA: TGCGCCAGCAGCCAAGCGCGGGGACCCTACGAGCAGTACTTC
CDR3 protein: CASSQARGPYEQYF

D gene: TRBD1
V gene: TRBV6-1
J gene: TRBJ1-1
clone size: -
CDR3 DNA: TGTGCCAGCAGTGGGACACAGGGGCACACTGAAGCTTTCTTT
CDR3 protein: CASSGTQGHTEAFF

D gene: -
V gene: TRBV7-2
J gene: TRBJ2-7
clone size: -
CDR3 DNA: TGTGCCAGCAGCCAAACAGGGATAGAGCAGTACTTC
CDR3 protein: CASSQTGIEQYF

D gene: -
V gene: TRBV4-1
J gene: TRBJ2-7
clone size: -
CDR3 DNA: TGCGCCAGCAGCAACCCGGGACACCCGGTAACTGAGCAGTACTTC
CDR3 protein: CASSNPGHPVTEQYF

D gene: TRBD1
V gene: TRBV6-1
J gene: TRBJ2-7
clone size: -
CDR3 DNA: TGTGCCAGCAGTGAGTCTCTAGACAGGGACTACGAGCAGTACTTC
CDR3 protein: CASSESLDRDYEQYF

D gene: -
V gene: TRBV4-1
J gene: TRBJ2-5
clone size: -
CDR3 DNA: TGCGCCAGCAGCCAGGGACACGAGACCCAGTACTTC
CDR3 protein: CASSQGHETQYF

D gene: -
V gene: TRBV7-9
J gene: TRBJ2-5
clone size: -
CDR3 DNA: TGTGCCAGCAGCCTAAGTCCCCCCCCGTCGGACTTC
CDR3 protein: CASSLSPPPSDF

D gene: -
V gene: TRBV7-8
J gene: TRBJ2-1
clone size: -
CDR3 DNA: TGTGCCAGCAGCTTAGCGCGGGAACGCCCTAACTACAATGAGCAGTTCTTC
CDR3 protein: CASSLARERPNYNEQFF

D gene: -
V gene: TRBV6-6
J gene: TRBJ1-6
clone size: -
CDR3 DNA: TGTGCCAGCAGTTACACACCGGGGGAAGATTCACCCCTCCACTTT
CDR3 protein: CASSYTPGEDSPLHF

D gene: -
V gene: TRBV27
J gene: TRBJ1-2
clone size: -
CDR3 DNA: TGTGCCAGCCGGGTCGGACCGGGGAACTATGGCTACACCTTC
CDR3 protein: CASRVGPGNYGYTF

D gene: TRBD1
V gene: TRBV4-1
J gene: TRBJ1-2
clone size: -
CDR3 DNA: TGCGCCAGCAGCCAATTGGGGTTCCAGGGGGCTGGTGATGGCTACACCTTC
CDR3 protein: CASSQLGFQGAGDGYTF

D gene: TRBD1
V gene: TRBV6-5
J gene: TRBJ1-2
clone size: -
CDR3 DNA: TGTGCCAGCAGTACAGGGGTCGGCTACACCTTC
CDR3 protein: CASSTGVGYTF

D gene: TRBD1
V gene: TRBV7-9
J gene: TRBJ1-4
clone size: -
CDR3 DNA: TGTGCCAGCAGCCCCGCCCGGGGGACAGCTGGTGAAAAACTGTTTTTT
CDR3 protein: CASSPARGTAGEKLFF

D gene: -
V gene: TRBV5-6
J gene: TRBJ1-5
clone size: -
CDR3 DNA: TGTGCCAGCAGTCGGGACACGAGCAATCAGCCCCAGCATTTT
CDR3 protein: CASSRDTSNQPQHF

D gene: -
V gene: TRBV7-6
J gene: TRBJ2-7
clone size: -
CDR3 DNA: TGTGCCAGCAGCTCGCAGGACGGGGTCCGCTACGAGCAGTACTTC
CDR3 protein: CASSSQDGVRYEQYF

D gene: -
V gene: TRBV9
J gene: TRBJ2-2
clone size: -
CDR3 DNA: TGTGCCAGCAGCGCCAGGACAGTAACCACCGGGGAGCTGTTTTTT
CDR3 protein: CASSARTVTTGELFF

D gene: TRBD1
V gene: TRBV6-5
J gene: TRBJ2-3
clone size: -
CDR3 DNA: TGTGCCAGCAGTTACTCCGGACAGGGGCAAGATACGCAGTATTTT
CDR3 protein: CASSYSGQGQDTQYF

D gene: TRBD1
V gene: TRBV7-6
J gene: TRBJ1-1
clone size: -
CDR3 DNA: TGTGCCAGCAGCTTATATGGGACAGGGGAAGGAACTGAAGCTTTCTTT
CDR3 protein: CASSLYGTGEGTEAFF

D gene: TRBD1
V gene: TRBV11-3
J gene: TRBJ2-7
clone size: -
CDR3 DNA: TGTGCCAGCAGCGCGACAGGGAGCTCCTACGAGCAGTACTTC
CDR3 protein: CASSATGSSYEQYF